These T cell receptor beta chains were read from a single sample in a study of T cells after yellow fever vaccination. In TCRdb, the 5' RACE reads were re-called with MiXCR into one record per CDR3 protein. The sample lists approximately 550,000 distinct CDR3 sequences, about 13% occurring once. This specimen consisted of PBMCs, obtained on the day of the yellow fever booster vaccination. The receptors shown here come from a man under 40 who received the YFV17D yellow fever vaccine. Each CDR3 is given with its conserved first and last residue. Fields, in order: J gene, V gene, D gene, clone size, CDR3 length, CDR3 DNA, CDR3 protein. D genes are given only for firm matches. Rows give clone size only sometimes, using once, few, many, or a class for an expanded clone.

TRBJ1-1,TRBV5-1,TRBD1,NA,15,TGCGCCAGCAGCAATAGGACAGGGGGCGGCACTGAAGCTTTCTTT,CASSNRTGGGTEAFF
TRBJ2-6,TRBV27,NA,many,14,TGTGCCAGCAGTTATACCTCTGGGGCCAACGTCCTGACTTTC,CASSYTSGANVLTF
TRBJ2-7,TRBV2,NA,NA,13,TGTGCCAGCAGTGAAGCGCTTAATCGGGGCTTAAGCTTC,CASSEALNRGLSF
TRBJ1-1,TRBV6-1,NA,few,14,TGTGCCAGCACCCAGGGGACGTTGAGCACTGAAGCTTTCTTT,CASTQGTLSTEAFF
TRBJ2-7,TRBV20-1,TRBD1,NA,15,TGCAGTGCTAGACCGGACAGGGCAAGGCCCTACGAGCAGTACTTC,CSARPDRARPYEQYF
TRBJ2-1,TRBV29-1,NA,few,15,TGCAGCGTTGAGGCAGACCCCAGCTCCTACAATGAGCAGTTCTTC,CSVEADPSSYNEQFF
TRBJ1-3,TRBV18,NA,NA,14,TGTGCCAGCTCACCAGAGGACGCCGGAAACACCATATATTTT,CASSPEDAGNTIYF
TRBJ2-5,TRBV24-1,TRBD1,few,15,TGTGCCACCAGTGGAGGGGGCCAAGGGCAAGAGACCCAGTACTTC,CATSGGGQGQETQYF
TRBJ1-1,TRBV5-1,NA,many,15,TGCGCCAGCAGCTTGGATAAGGGGGGTTTCACTGAAGCTTTCTTT,CASSLDKGGFTEAFF
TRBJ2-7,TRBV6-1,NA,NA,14,TGTGCCAGCAAGACTGGAGGGAAAACCTACGAGCAGTACTTC,CASKTGGKTYEQYF
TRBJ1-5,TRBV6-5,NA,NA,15,TGTGCCAGCAGTTATTCACAGGGCCAAAATCAGCCCCAGCATTTT,CASSYSQGQNQPQHF
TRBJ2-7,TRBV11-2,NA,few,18,TGTGCCAGCAGCTTAGAGGCGGGAGTTCTGGGGGGACACTACGAGCAGTACTTC,CASSLEAGVLGGHYEQYF
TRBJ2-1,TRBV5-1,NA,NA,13,TGCGCCAGCAGCTTGGAAGCCCTCCGGGAGCAGTTCTTC,CASSLEALREQFF
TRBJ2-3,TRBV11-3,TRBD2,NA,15,TGTGCCAGCAGCTGGAGCGGGGGGGGCACAGATACGCAGTATTTT,CASSWSGGGTDTQYF
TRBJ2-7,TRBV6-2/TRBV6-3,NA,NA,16,TGTGCCAGCAGTTGGAGGGGGGAGGACTTTTCCTACGAGCAGTACTTC,CASSWRGEDFSYEQYF
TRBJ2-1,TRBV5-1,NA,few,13,TGCGCCAGCAGCTTGGGGCCTAGGAATGAGCAGTTCTTC,CASSLGPRNEQFF
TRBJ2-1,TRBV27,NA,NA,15,TGTGCCAGCAGTTTATCGCCGGCGGGGGCAGGTGAGCAGTTCTTC,CASSLSPAGAGEQFF
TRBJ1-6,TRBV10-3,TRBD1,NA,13,TGTGCCATCAGGACAGGGGATAGTACACCCCTCCACTTT,CAIRTGDSTPLHF
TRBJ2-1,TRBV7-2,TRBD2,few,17,TGTGCCAGCAGCTTAAATTCCCCGACTAGCGGGAGAGGTGAGCAGTTCTTC,CASSLNSPTSGRGEQFF
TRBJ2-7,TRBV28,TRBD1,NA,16,TGTGCCAGCAGTCTGCCCTCCGGGACAGGGAGGTACGAGCAGTACTTC,CASSLPSGTGRYEQYF
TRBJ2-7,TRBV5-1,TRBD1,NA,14,TGCGCCAGCAGCTTGTATACAGGGGAGAGCGAGCAGTACTTC,CASSLYTGESEQYF
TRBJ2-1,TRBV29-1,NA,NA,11,TGCAGCGTTTCGACAGCCGATGAGCAGTTCTTC,CSVSTADEQFF
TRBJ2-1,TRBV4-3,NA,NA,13,TGCGCCAGCAGCTTAACAGGTGTAGATGAGCAGTTCTTC,CASSLTGVDEQFF
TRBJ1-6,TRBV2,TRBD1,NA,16,TGTGCCAGCCATAGGGACAGCTACTCCTATAATTCACCCCTCCACTTT,CASHRDSYSYNSPLHF
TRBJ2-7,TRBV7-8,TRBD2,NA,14,TGTGCCAGCAGCTCGGGAGGGGGGCTCTACGAGCAGTACTTC,CASSSGGGLYEQYF
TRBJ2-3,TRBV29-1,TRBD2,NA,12,TGCAGCTCCCGACTAGCCCCAGATACGCAGTATTTT,CSSRLAPDTQYF
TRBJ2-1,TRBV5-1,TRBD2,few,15,TGCGCCAGCAGCCCGGGACTAGCGGACCTCAATGAGCAGTTCTTC,CASSPGLADLNEQFF
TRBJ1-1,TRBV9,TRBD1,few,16,TGTGCCAGCAGCGTAGGCCAGGGACAGGGGTTAACTGAAGCTTTCTTT,CASSVGQGQGLTEAFF
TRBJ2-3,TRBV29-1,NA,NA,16,TGCAGCGTTGAAAATCGGCTAGCGTCAAACACAGATACGCAGTATTTT,CSVENRLASNTDTQYF